A selection of T cell receptor beta chains follows, all from one sample in a study of blood T cell repertoires in COVID-19. TCRdb's copy holds only in-frame clones and misses some; the assay was immunoSEQ multiplex PCR. This table has about 230,000 clones, 86% appearing once. The sequencing input was peripheral blood. These receptors all stem from a man between 45 and 60 years old with COVID-19, enrolled during active disease. Both conserved end residues are trimmed from each CDR3.

j_call	v_call	cdr3_aa
TRBJ1-1	TRBV11-1	ASSPSSRLGAF
TRBJ2-7	TRBV9	ASSVGTGLGEQY
TRBJ1-1	TRBV10-3	AIREVGTEAF
TRBJ1-6	TRBV28	ASTRESSPLH
TRBJ2-7	TRBV5-4	ASSLGSGDEQY
TRBJ2-3	TRBV15	ATSEGRTDTQY
TRBJ1-2	TRBV7-9	ASSLIPVDYGYT
TRBJ2-6	TRBV5-1	ASTPDRVSGANVLT
TRBJ2-2	TRBV28	ASSPYRGTGELF
TRBJ2-3	TRBV9	ASSAAAGGQADTQY
TRBJ2-7	TRBV5-6	ASSPGLAGGKY
TRBJ1-3	TRBV28	ASSLSSPSGNTIY
TRBJ2-5	TRBV5-1	ASSPPSGSNQETQY
TRBJ1-1	TRBV10-2	ASRTATEAF
TRBJ2-1	TRBV12-5	ASGLYNEQF
TRBJ2-2	TRBV11-3	ASSSGTSGNTGELF
TRBJ1-5	TRBV19	ASSMKQGAVQPQH
TRBJ2-1	TRBV4-1	ASSQDGSVNEQF